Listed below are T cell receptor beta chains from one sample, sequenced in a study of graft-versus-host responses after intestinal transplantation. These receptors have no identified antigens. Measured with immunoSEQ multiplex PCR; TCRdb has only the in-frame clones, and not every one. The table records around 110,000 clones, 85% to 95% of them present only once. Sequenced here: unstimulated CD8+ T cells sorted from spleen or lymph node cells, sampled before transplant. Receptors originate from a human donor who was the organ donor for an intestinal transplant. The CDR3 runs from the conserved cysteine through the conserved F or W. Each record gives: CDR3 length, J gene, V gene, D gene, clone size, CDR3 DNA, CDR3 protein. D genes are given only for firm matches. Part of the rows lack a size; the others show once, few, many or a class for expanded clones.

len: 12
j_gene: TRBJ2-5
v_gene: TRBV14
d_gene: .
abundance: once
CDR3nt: TGTGCCAGCAGCCAAGGACCGGGACCGAAGTACTTC
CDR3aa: CASSQGPGPKYF

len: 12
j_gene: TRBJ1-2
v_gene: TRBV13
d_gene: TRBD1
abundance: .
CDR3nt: TGTGCCAGCAGCCCGGGGACAGATGGCTACACCTTC
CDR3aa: CASSPGTDGYTF

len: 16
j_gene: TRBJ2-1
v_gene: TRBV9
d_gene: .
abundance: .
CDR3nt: TGTGCCAGCAGCGTAGCTTTGAGCGGTTCCTACAATGAGCAGTTCTTC
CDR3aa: CASSVALSGSYNEQFF

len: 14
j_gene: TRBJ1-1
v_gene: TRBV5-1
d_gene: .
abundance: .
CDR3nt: TGCGCCAGCAGCTTGACAGGAGAGAACACTGAAGCTTTCTTT
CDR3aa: CASSLTGENTEAFF

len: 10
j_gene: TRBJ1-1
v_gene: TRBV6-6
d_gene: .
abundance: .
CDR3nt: TGTGCCAGCAGTTACTCCGAGTTTTTCTTT
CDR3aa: CASSYSEFFF

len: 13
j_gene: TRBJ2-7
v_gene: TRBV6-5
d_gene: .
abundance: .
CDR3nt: TGTGCCAGCAGCTTATCACAGGTCCACGAGCAGTACTTC
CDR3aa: CASSLSQVHEQYF

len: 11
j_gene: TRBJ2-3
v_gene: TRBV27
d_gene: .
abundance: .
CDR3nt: TGTGCCAGCAGTCTCCAGGCTACGCAGTATTTT
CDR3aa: CASSLQATQYF

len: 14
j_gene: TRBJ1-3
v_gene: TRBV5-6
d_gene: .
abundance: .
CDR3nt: TGTGCCAGCAGCTTGTATTTCTCTGGAAACACCATATATTTT
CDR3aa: CASSLYFSGNTIYF

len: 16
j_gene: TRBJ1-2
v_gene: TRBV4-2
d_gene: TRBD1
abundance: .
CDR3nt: TGTGCCAGCAGCCAAGATTCAGGGGGCGTTGTCTATGGCTACACCTTC
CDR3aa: CASSQDSGGVVYGYTF

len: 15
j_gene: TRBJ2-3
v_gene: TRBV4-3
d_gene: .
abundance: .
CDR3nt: TGCGCCAGCAGCCAAGATATCACAGGCACAGATACGCAGTATTTT
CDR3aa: CASSQDITGTDTQYF

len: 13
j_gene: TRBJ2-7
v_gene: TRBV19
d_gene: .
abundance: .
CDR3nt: TGTGCCAGTAGTATGGCTGGGTCCTACGAGCAGTACTTC
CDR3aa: CASSMAGSYEQYF

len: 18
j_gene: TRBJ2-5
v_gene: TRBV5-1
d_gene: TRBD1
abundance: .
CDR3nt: TGCGCCAGCAGCTTATTTTCAATCCGGGACAGGGAGGTGGAGACCCAGTACTTC
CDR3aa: CASSLFSIRDREVETQYF

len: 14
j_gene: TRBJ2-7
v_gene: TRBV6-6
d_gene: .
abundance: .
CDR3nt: TGTGCCAGCAGTTCTTGGGACGAGAACTACGAGCAGTACTTC
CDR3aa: CASSSWDENYEQYF

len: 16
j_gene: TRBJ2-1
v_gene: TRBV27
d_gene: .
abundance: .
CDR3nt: TGTGCCAGCAGTGACAGCACACCTAGCTCCTACAATGAGCAGTTCTTC
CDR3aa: CASSDSTPSSYNEQFF

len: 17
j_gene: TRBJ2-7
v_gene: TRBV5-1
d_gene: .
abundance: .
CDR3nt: TGCGCCAGCAGCTGGACTACCGGGACGGACACCCTCTACGAGCAGTACTTC
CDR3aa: CASSWTTGTDTLYEQYF

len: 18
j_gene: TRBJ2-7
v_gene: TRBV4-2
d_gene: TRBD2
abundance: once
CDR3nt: TGTGCCAGCAGCCTTACAGTGTCGGCGGGAGGCAGCTCCTACGAGCAGTACTTC
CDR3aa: CASSLTVSAGGSSYEQYF

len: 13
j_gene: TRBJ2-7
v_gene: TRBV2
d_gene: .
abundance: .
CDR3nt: TGTGCCAGCAGTGAAACGGGGGCCTACGAGCAGTACTTC
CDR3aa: CASSETGAYEQYF

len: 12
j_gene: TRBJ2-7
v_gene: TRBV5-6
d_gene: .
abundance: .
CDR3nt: TGTGCCACCGAGGGGGGAGGTGGGAAGCAGTACTTC
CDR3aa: CATEGGGGKQYF

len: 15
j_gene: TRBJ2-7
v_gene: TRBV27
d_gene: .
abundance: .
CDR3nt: TGTGCCAGCAGTTTAGGAGTAGGGGACCCCTACGAGCAGTACTTC
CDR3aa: CASSLGVGDPYEQYF

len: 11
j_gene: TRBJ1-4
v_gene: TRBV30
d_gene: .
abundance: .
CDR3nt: TGTGCCTGCCAGGGAGACGAAAAACTGTTTTTT
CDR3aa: CACQGDEKLFF

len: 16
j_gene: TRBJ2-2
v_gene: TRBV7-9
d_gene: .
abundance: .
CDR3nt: TGTGCCAGCAGCTTACTGCGAGGGTGGAACACCGGGGAGCTGTTTTTT
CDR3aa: CASSLLRGWNTGELFF

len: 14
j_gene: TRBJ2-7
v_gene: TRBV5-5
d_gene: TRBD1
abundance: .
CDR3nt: TGTGCCAGCAGCTTACAGGGGTTCCCCTACGAGCAGTACTTC
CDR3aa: CASSLQGFPYEQYF

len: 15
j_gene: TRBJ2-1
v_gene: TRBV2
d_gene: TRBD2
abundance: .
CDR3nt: TGTGCCAGCAGCGAACTAGCGGGAGTCGGCAATGAGCAGTTCTTC
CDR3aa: CASSELAGVGNEQFF

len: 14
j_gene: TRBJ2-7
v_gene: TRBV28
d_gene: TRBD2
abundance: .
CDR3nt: TGTGCCAGCAGGAACCTAGCGGACAACTACGAGCAGTACTTC
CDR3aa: CASRNLADNYEQYF

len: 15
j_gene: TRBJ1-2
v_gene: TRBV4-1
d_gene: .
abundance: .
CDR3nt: TGCGCCAGCAGCCAAACAACTGACACGACCTATGGCTACACCTTC
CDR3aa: CASSQTTDTTYGYTF

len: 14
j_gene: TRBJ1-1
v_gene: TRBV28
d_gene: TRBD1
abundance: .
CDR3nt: TGTGCCAGCAGCCCAGACAGGGACAACACTGAAGCTTTCTTT
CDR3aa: CASSPDRDNTEAFF

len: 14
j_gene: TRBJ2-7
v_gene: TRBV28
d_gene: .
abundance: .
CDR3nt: TGTGCCAGCAGTTTTAGTAGAAATGGATACGAGCAGTACTTC
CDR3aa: CASSFSRNGYEQYF